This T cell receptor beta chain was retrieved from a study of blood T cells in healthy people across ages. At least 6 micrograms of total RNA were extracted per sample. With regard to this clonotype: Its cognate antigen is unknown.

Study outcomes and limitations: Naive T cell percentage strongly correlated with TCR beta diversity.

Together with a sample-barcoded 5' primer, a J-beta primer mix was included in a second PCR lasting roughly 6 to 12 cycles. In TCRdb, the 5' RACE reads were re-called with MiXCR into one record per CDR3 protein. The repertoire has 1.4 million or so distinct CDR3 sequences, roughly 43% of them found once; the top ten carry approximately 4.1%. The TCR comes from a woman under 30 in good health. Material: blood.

The CDR3 region is CASPNRELPRTQYF. Here the CDR3 DNA reads TGTGCCAGCCCCAACCGGGAGCTCCCCAGAACCCAGTACTTC. The chain recombines TRBV9 with TRBJ2-5; TRBD2 might be the D (6 bases). V dropped 7 bases and J dropped 8 bases, with 21 bases sitting between them. From germline, CDR1 is SGDLS and CDR2 YYNGEE. This CDR3 spans 14 amino acids.